The rows below give T cell receptor beta chains drawn from one sample of a study of regulatory T cells in long-lasting Graves disease. TCRdb re-derived calls from the multiplex PCR reads in MiXCR, one entry per CDR3 protein. The repertoire holds 250,000 to 400,000 distinct CDR3 sequences, with 15% to 20% as singletons. Source: peripheral blood mononuclear cells (PBMCs), taken at new diagnosis, from a patient treated with antithyroid drugs. The receptors derive from a female donor with Graves disease. CDR3s include the opening cysteine and the closing phenylalanine or tryptophan. The D gene is left open where the match is weak. Each size is once, few, many or a size class.

D gene,J gene,CDR3 length,V gene,clone size,CDR3 protein,CDR3 DNA
.,TRBJ2-1,14,TRBV28,many,CASSLSLVGDEQFF,TGTGCCAGCAGTTTATCCCTAGTTGGGGATGAGCAGTTCTTC
.,TRBJ2-7,14,TRBV3-1,many,CASSHIPGRYEQYF,TGTGCCAGCAGCCATATCCCCGGGCGATACGAGCAGTACTTC
.,TRBJ1-3,14,TRBV20-1,many,CSASRDNSGNTIYF,TGCAGTGCTAGTCGGGACAACTCTGGAAACACCATATATTTT
.,TRBJ2-2,17,TRBV27,many,CASSLYRGASNTGELFF,TGTGCCAGCAGTTTATATCGGGGCGCATCGAACACCGGGGAGCTGTTTTTT
TRBD2,TRBJ2-2,14,TRBV2,many,CASRTSGRTGELFF,TGTGCCAGCCGGACTAGCGGGAGGACCGGGGAGCTGTTTTTT
TRBD1,TRBJ1-4,16,TRBV27,many,CASSPTGEANYEKLFF,TGTGCCAGCAGCCCGACAGGGGAAGCAAATTATGAAAAACTGTTTTTT
TRBD1,TRBJ1-1,14,TRBV12-5,many,CASGLTGADTEAFF,TGTGCTAGTGGTTTGACAGGGGCTGATACTGAAGCTTTCTTT
TRBD1,TRBJ2-1,14,TRBV28,few,CASSATQGAYEQFF,TGTGCCAGCAGTGCGACGCAGGGGGCCTATGAGCAGTTCTTC
.,TRBJ2-5,14,TRBV11-3,many,CASSLGVGVETQYF,TGTGCCAGCAGCTTAGGGGTCGGGGTAGAGACCCAGTACTTC
TRBD1,TRBJ2-3,16,TRBV28,many,CASSPSPGQGTDTQYF,TGTGCCAGCAGTCCGTCACCGGGACAGGGAACAGATACGCAGTATTTT